These T cell receptor beta chains were read from a single sample in a study of cytomegalovirus exposure and HLA in healthy donors. Profiled with immunoSEQ multiplex PCR; TCRdb holds only in-frame clones, not every one. The data contain approximately 51,000 clones, around 85% of them singletons. The sample taken for sequencing was PBMCs. These TCRs come from a boy younger than 18 in good health and CMV-seropositive. Both conserved end residues are part of each CDR3. D genes are given only for firm matches. Only some rows state a clone size, as once, few, many or a class for expanded clones.

clone_size | j_call | d_call | v_call | cdr3_aa | cdr3_nt
- | TRBJ1-4 | - | TRBV6-5 | CASSAGATNEKLFF | TGTGCCAGCTCCGCGGGGGCCACTAATGAAAAACTGTTTTTT
- | TRBJ1-4 | - | TRBV19 | CASSIPGIGGEKLFF | TGTGCCAGTAGTATCCCAGGGATCGGGGGTGAAAAACTGTTTTTT
once | TRBJ1-2 | - | TRBV7-9 | CSSSEQGGYGYTF | TGTTCCAGCAGCGAACAAGGGGGCTATGGCTACACCTTC
few | TRBJ2-3 | TRBD1 | TRBV2 | CASSVGVGGLDTQYF | TGTGCCAGCAGTGTAGGTGTAGGGGGCCTAGATACGCAGTATTTT
- | TRBJ1-4 | TRBD1 | TRBV11-2 | CASSLSGRTGELANEKLFF | TGTGCCAGCAGCTTAAGTGGGAGGACAGGGGAGTTGGCTAATGAAAAACTGTTTTTT
- | TRBJ2-5 | - | TRBV12-1 | CASSFALGPNQETQYF | TGTGCCAGCAGCTTTGCTTTGGGGCCTAACCAAGAGACCCAGTACTTC
- | TRBJ2-2 | - | TRBV9 | CASRGPERRLFF | TGTGCCAGCAGAGGACCCGAGCGGAGGCTGTTTTTT
- | TRBJ1-3 | - | TRBV4-1 | CASSPETNYISGNTIYF | TGCGCCAGCAGCCCAGAGACTAATTATATCTCTGGAAACACCATATATTTT
few | TRBJ2-3 | TRBD1 | TRBV5-4 | CASSFPQTGTDTQYF | TGTGCCAGCAGCTTCCCCCAGACAGGGACAGATACGCAGTATTTT
- | TRBJ2-1 | - | TRBV11-2 | CASSSQGHEQFF | TGTGCCAGCAGCTCGCAGGGTCATGAGCAGTTCTTC
- | TRBJ1-1 | TRBD1 | TRBV6-5 | CASSYRTGPNTEAFF | TGTGCCAGCAGTTACCGGACAGGGCCGAACACTGAAGCTTTCTTT
- | TRBJ2-1 | TRBD2 | TRBV6-6 | CAISSGGSANEQFF | TGTGCCATCTCTAGCGGAGGGTCCGCCAATGAGCAGTTCTTC
- | TRBJ1-4 | - | TRBV2 | CASRRGGEKLFF | TGTGCCAGCAGAAGAGGTGGTGAAAAACTGTTTTTT
- | TRBJ1-6 | TRBD1 | TRBV11-2 | CASSPTGGIRSPLHF | TGTGCCAGCAGCCCCACAGGGGGCATCCGTTCACCCCTCCACTTT
- | TRBJ1-3 | - | TRBV6-5 | CASSQGNGNTIYF | TGTGCCAGCAGCCAGGGCAATGGAAACACCATATATTTT
once | TRBJ2-5 | - | TRBV5-1 | CASSYTGTTGETQYF | TGCGCCAGCAGCTATACAGGGACCACAGGGGAGACCCAGTACTTC
- | TRBJ1-2 | - | TRBV12-5 | CAIFDRDSYGYTF | TGTGCTATATTTGACCGGGACTCTTATGGCTACACCTTC
once | TRBJ2-3 | - | TRBV18 | CASSRLTDTQYF | TGTGCCAGCTCACGACTCACAGATACGCAGTATTTT
once | TRBJ2-3 | - | TRBV7-7 | CASSSRTGTDTQYF | TGTGCTAGCAGCTCCAGGACAGGCACAGATACGCAGTATTTT
- | TRBJ1-1 | - | TRBV7-6 | CASSLGGVTTEAFF | TGTGCCAGCAGCTTAGGGGGGGTTACCACTGAAGCTTTCTTT